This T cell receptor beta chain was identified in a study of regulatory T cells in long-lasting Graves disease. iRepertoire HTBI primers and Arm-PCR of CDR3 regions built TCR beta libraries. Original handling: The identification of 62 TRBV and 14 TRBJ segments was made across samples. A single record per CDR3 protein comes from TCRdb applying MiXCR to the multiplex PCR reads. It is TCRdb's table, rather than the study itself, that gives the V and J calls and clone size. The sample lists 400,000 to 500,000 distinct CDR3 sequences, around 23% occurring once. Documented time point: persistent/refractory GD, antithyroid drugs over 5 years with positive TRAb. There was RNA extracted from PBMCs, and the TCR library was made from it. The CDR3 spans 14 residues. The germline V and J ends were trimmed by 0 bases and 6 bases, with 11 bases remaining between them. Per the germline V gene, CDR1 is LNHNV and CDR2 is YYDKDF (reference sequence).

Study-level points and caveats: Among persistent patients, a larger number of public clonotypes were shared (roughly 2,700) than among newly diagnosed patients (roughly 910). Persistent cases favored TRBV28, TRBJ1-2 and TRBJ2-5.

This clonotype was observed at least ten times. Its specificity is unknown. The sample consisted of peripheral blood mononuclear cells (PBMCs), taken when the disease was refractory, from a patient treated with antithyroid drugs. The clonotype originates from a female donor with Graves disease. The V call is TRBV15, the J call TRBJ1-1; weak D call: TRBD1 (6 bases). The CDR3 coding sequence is TGTGCCACCAGCAGAGAATGGGGGCAGGCTGAAGCTTTCTTT. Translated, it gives CATSREWGQAEAFF.